This TCR beta chain was captured by sequencing in a study of shared clonotypes between healthy human individuals. Germline trimming cut 1 base from V and 8 bases from J; bases unmatched to any gene: 7. The CDR3 is made up of 14 amino acids. Germline V gene data show CDR1 as MGHRA and CDR2 as YSYEKL. This clone turned up a few times. Genomic DNA per cell subset filled all wells of several immunoSEQ plates. TCRdb keeps only in-frame clones here, not all; method: immunoSEQ multiplex PCR. The sample includes approximately 2.5 million clones, roughly 93% seen only once; the top ten take approximately 0.35%.

The sequence was obtained from a man in his late teens or twenties in good health. Some clones in this sample may be carry-over from other donors' samples. The chain uses TRBV4-1 and TRBJ1-1; TRBD1 matches at 7 bases. Sequencing was done on a sample of naive CD4+ T cells from PBMCs. Subset here: CD45RA+ positively selected. This chain's CDR3 is CASSQAALGQEAFF. The CDR3 DNA sequence: TGCGCCAGCAGCCAAGCCGCCCTGGGACAGGAAGCTTTCTTT.